This is a list of T cell receptor beta chains from one sample in a study of CD8 T cells in ankylosing spondylitis. TCRdb analysed the 5' RACE reads with MiXCR anew, one entry per CDR3 protein. The sample holds 700,000 to 1,000,000 distinct CDR3 sequences; approximately 10% are singletons and the top ten take 0.51%. Source material: blood, either unsorted or a sorted T cell fraction (not recorded which). The receptors here all came from a male donor with ankylosing spondylitis. The CDR3 runs from the conserved cysteine through the conserved F or W. Fields, in order: clone size, D gene, J gene, V gene, CDR3 DNA, CDR3 protein. D genes are given only for firm matches. The size entry is marked missing in some rows and otherwise reads once, few, many or a size class.

clone size: few; D gene: TRBD2; J gene: TRBJ2-1; V gene: TRBV20-1; CDR3 DNA: TGCAGGGTAGCGGGGGGCCAGTATGAGCAGTTCTTC; CDR3 protein: CRVAGGQYEQFF
clone size: many; D gene: -; J gene: TRBJ1-4; V gene: TRBV12-3/TRBV12-4; CDR3 DNA: TGTGCCAGCAGCCCAAACCGGGACGGTAATGAAAAACTGTTTTTT; CDR3 protein: CASSPNRDGNEKLFF
clone size: -; D gene: -; J gene: TRBJ2-7; V gene: TRBV6-5; CDR3 DNA: TGTGCCACCTCCGGGTCAGTAAACGAGCAGTACTTC; CDR3 protein: CATSGSVNEQYF
clone size: -; D gene: -; J gene: TRBJ2-3; V gene: TRBV15; CDR3 DNA: TGTGCCACCAGCAGACTGGGGAGCTCCCGGTGGGATACGCAGTATTTT; CDR3 protein: CATSRLGSSRWDTQYF
clone size: few; D gene: -; J gene: TRBJ2-7; V gene: TRBV5-6; CDR3 DNA: TGTGCCAGCAGCCTATGGGACTCAGAATACGAGCAGTACTTC; CDR3 protein: CASSLWDSEYEQYF
clone size: -; D gene: TRBD2; J gene: TRBJ2-1; V gene: TRBV20-1; CDR3 DNA: TGCAGTGCTAGCGGCGGGACTAGCGGGAAGTACAATGAGCAGTTCTTC; CDR3 protein: CSASGGTSGKYNEQFF
clone size: -; D gene: TRBD2; J gene: TRBJ2-7; V gene: TRBV5-1; CDR3 DNA: TGCGCCAGCAGCTTGGCTCTTAGCGGGGACCCCTACGAGCAGTACTTC; CDR3 protein: CASSLALSGDPYEQYF
clone size: few; D gene: -; J gene: TRBJ2-1; V gene: TRBV5-4; CDR3 DNA: TGTGCCAGCAGCTTGGCCATCGGGGGATACAATGAGCAGTTCTTC; CDR3 protein: CASSLAIGGYNEQFF
clone size: -; D gene: -; J gene: TRBJ2-3; V gene: TRBV7-9; CDR3 DNA: TGTGCCAGCAGCTTACAGGGGGGACCCACAGATACGCAGTATTTT; CDR3 protein: CASSLQGGPTDTQYF
clone size: many; D gene: TRBD2; J gene: TRBJ2-1; V gene: TRBV11-2; CDR3 DNA: TGTGCCAGCAGCTTATCGACTAGCGGGAGGAGGAATGAGCAGTTCTTC; CDR3 protein: CASSLSTSGRRNEQFF
clone size: few; D gene: TRBD2; J gene: TRBJ2-2; V gene: TRBV19; CDR3 DNA: TGTGCCAGTAGTATCCTAGCGGGGACCGGGGAGCTGTTTTTT; CDR3 protein: CASSILAGTGELFF
clone size: -; D gene: -; J gene: TRBJ2-1; V gene: TRBV2; CDR3 DNA: TGTGCCAGCACCAAAAGGGACTGGACTGAGCAGTTCTTC; CDR3 protein: CASTKRDWTEQFF
clone size: -; D gene: TRBD2; J gene: TRBJ2-7; V gene: TRBV7-9; CDR3 DNA: TGTGCCAGCAGCCCCGGGGGGGCAACCTACGAGCAGTACTTC; CDR3 protein: CASSPGGATYEQYF
clone size: few; D gene: -; J gene: TRBJ1-2; V gene: TRBV5-1; CDR3 DNA: TGCGCCAGCAGCCCCGCCGGGCAGGGCTATGGCTACACCTTC; CDR3 protein: CASSPAGQGYGYTF
clone size: few; D gene: -; J gene: TRBJ2-5; V gene: TRBV29-1; CDR3 DNA: TGCAGCGTTGAGCGCGGTAGGAGAGAGACCCAGTACTTC; CDR3 protein: CSVERGRRETQYF
clone size: -; D gene: -; J gene: TRBJ1-5; V gene: TRBV20-1; CDR3 DNA: TGCAGTGCTAGGTCCGGGGGGTATAGCAATCAGCCCCAGCATTTT; CDR3 protein: CSARSGGYSNQPQHF
clone size: many; D gene: -; J gene: TRBJ2-6; V gene: TRBV7-9; CDR3 DNA: TGTGCCAGCAGTTCTGACAGAACTGGGGCCAACGTCCTGACTTTC; CDR3 protein: CASSSDRTGANVLTF
clone size: -; D gene: -; J gene: TRBJ2-7; V gene: TRBV18; CDR3 DNA: TGTGCCAGCTCACCGACAGATACCTACGAGCAGTACTTC; CDR3 protein: CASSPTDTYEQYF
clone size: few; D gene: -; J gene: TRBJ1-2; V gene: TRBV20-1; CDR3 DNA: TGCAGTGCAGTTGACGGCTACTATGGCTACACCTTC; CDR3 protein: CSAVDGYYGYTF
clone size: few; D gene: -; J gene: TRBJ2-3; V gene: TRBV6-5; CDR3 DNA: TGTGCCAGCAGACTCGCCGGTAAGGATACGCAGTATTTT; CDR3 protein: CASRLAGKDTQYF
clone size: -; D gene: TRBD1; J gene: TRBJ1-1; V gene: TRBV11-1; CDR3 DNA: TGTGCCAGCAGCCCAAGCCTCGGGAAAGCCGGGACAGCGAACACTGAAGCTTTCTTT; CDR3 protein: CASSPSLGKAGTANTEAFF
clone size: once; D gene: TRBD1; J gene: TRBJ2-7; V gene: TRBV4-2; CDR3 DNA: TGTGCCAGCAGCCACGTCTACAGGGGGAACGAGCAGTACTTC; CDR3 protein: CASSHVYRGNEQYF
clone size: few; D gene: -; J gene: TRBJ2-7; V gene: TRBV7-4; CDR3 DNA: TGTGCCAGCAGCTTACGGGCAGGGTGCCTTCGTACCTACTACGAGCAGTACTTC; CDR3 protein: CASSLRAGCLRTYYEQYF
clone size: few; D gene: -; J gene: TRBJ2-7; V gene: TRBV7-2; CDR3 DNA: TGTGCCAGCAGGCGACAGGTGGGCTCCTACGAGCAGTACTTC; CDR3 protein: CASRRQVGSYEQYF
clone size: -; D gene: -; J gene: TRBJ2-5; V gene: TRBV29-1; CDR3 DNA: TGCAGCGTTGGGGTGGCGCGGGAGACCCAGTACTTC; CDR3 protein: CSVGVARETQYF
clone size: -; D gene: TRBD1; J gene: TRBJ2-7; V gene: TRBV7-9; CDR3 DNA: TGTGCCAGCAGCCGTGGACAGGGTAACCTTCTGAGGCCCTACGAGCAGTACTTC; CDR3 protein: CASSRGQGNLLRPYEQYF
clone size: many; D gene: TRBD1; J gene: TRBJ2-7; V gene: TRBV18; CDR3 DNA: TGTGCCAGCTCGTCGACAGGGCCTATCTCCTACGAGCAGTACTTC; CDR3 protein: CASSSTGPISYEQYF
clone size: -; D gene: -; J gene: TRBJ2-1; V gene: TRBV7-9; CDR3 DNA: TGTGCCAGCTGCCGCACACTAGGTTACAATGAGCAGTTCTTC; CDR3 protein: CASCRTLGYNEQFF
clone size: -; D gene: -; J gene: TRBJ2-7; V gene: TRBV15; CDR3 DNA: TGTGCCACCAGCAGACCCGGGACCCCTAGCTCCTACGAGCAGTACTTC; CDR3 protein: CATSRPGTPSSYEQYF
clone size: -; D gene: TRBD1; J gene: TRBJ2-7; V gene: TRBV11-1; CDR3 DNA: TGTGCCAGCAGCTCCCGATCGGCTTACCGGGACAGGGGCTCCTACGAGCAGTACTTC; CDR3 protein: CASSSRSAYRDRGSYEQYF
clone size: many; D gene: -; J gene: TRBJ2-1; V gene: TRBV20-1; CDR3 DNA: TGCAGTGCTAGATCAGCGGCCCTCTACAATGAGCAGTTCTTC; CDR3 protein: CSARSAALYNEQFF
clone size: many; D gene: TRBD2; J gene: TRBJ2-3; V gene: TRBV29-1; CDR3 DNA: TGCAGCGTTGGAACTAGCGGGAGACCAGATACGCAGTATTTT; CDR3 protein: CSVGTSGRPDTQYF
clone size: many; D gene: -; J gene: TRBJ2-7; V gene: TRBV20-1; CDR3 DNA: TGCAGTGCTACACTCGGGGCCGTCTACGAGCAGTACTTC; CDR3 protein: CSATLGAVYEQYF
clone size: once; D gene: -; J gene: TRBJ1-6; V gene: TRBV10-3; CDR3 DNA: TGTGCCATCAGTGGATCCTTTGGCTATGGGAATTCACCCCTCCACTTT; CDR3 protein: CAISGSFGYGNSPLHF
clone size: few; D gene: -; J gene: TRBJ2-5; V gene: TRBV5-1; CDR3 DNA: TGCGCCAGCAGCTTGGCCTCGGAGGTTGAGACCCAGTACTTC; CDR3 protein: CASSLASEVETQYF
clone size: few; D gene: TRBD1; J gene: TRBJ1-4; V gene: TRBV7-9; CDR3 DNA: TGTGCCAGCAACCTAGGGACAGCGAATGAAAAACTGTTTTTT; CDR3 protein: CASNLGTANEKLFF
clone size: -; D gene: -; J gene: TRBJ2-3; V gene: TRBV5-6; CDR3 DNA: TGTGCCAGCAGCTTGGCCGCCGGTACGCAGTATTTT; CDR3 protein: CASSLAAGTQYF
clone size: -; D gene: TRBD1; J gene: TRBJ2-1; V gene: TRBV29-1; CDR3 DNA: TGCAGCGTTGACAACCGGGACAGGTCTACGGATGAGCAGTTCTTC; CDR3 protein: CSVDNRDRSTDEQFF
clone size: -; D gene: -; J gene: TRBJ2-7; V gene: TRBV11-2; CDR3 DNA: TGTGCCAGCAGCTTCGGGGGACCTCCATCCTACGAGCAGTACTTC; CDR3 protein: CASSFGGPPSYEQYF
clone size: once; D gene: -; J gene: TRBJ2-7; V gene: TRBV5-6; CDR3 DNA: TGTGCCAGGAGCCCCGGGACCCTGAAGACCCACGAGCATTACTTC; CDR3 protein: CARSPGTLKTHEHYF
clone size: few; D gene: -; J gene: TRBJ2-1; V gene: TRBV20-1; CDR3 DNA: TGCAGTGCTAGTCGGCTCCAGGGGTACAATGAGCAGTTCTTC; CDR3 protein: CSASRLQGYNEQFF
clone size: many; D gene: -; J gene: TRBJ2-1; V gene: TRBV29-1; CDR3 DNA: TGCAGCGTTGAAGATTGGGTGATGCGTAACAATGAGCAGTTCTTC; CDR3 protein: CSVEDWVMRNNEQFF
clone size: many; D gene: -; J gene: TRBJ2-5; V gene: TRBV11-1; CDR3 DNA: TGTGCCAGCACCGGAATAGAGACCCAGTACTTC; CDR3 protein: CASTGIETQYF
clone size: -; D gene: -; J gene: TRBJ1-1; V gene: TRBV20-1; CDR3 DNA: TGCAGTGCTCCCGACAGTCGGGGTGAAGCTTTCTTT; CDR3 protein: CSAPDSRGEAFF
clone size: few; D gene: -; J gene: TRBJ1-3; V gene: TRBV6-1; CDR3 DNA: TGTGCCACCCACCGGGGGGGCTGGACTGGAAACACCATATATTTT; CDR3 protein: CATHRGGWTGNTIYF
clone size: few; D gene: -; J gene: TRBJ2-3; V gene: TRBV6-1; CDR3 DNA: TGTGCCAGCACCATACGAGCTAGCACAGATACGCAGTATTTT; CDR3 protein: CASTIRASTDTQYF
clone size: few; D gene: -; J gene: TRBJ1-2; V gene: TRBV13; CDR3 DNA: TGTGCCAGCAGCTTGAGGCCTCTCTATGGCTACACCTTC; CDR3 protein: CASSLRPLYGYTF
clone size: -; D gene: TRBD1; J gene: TRBJ2-3; V gene: TRBV12-3/TRBV12-4; CDR3 DNA: TGTGCCAGCAGTGGACGGACAGGGGGGGATACGCAGTATTTT; CDR3 protein: CASSGRTGGDTQYF
clone size: -; D gene: -; J gene: TRBJ1-1; V gene: TRBV5-4; CDR3 DNA: TGTGCCAGCAGCTTATCCCCGTATCCGACGAACACTGAAGCTTTCTTT; CDR3 protein: CASSLSPYPTNTEAFF
clone size: -; D gene: TRBD1; J gene: TRBJ2-7; V gene: TRBV12-3/TRBV12-4; CDR3 DNA: TGTGCCAGCAGGGGGGTGGGCAGGGGGCATTCCTACGAGCAGTACTTC; CDR3 protein: CASRGVGRGHSYEQYF
clone size: -; D gene: TRBD2; J gene: TRBJ2-5; V gene: TRBV20-1; CDR3 DNA: TGCAGTGCTGGGGGGGGTCTCCAAGAGACCCAGTACTTC; CDR3 protein: CSAGGGLQETQYF